The clone carrying this T cell receptor (beta chain) was counted between two and nine times. Its antigen is not identified. With the read ending 3 residues before the CDR3 end, the germline J gene is used to fill in that end. Germline V gives CDR1 SGHVS, CDR2 FNYEAQ. The CDR3 spans 15 residues. The sample is drawn from a study of T cell clonality in common variable immunodeficiency. Study-wide findings and caveats: CVID subjects had higher TCRbeta clonality than healthy controls, most marked in about a third. CVID patient heterogeneity limited repertoire-clinical complication correlations. Compared with controls, CVID subjects had fewer shared TCRbeta clones.

Sequencing input was equivalent genomic DNA from CVID and controls. Profiled with immunoSEQ multiplex PCR; TCRdb holds only in-frame clones, not every one. The repertoire consists of about 39,000 clones, none detected only once. V is TRBV7-6 and J is TRBJ2-2; D ambiguous. This receptor was taken from a person between 18 and 75 years old in good health. Specimen: peripheral blood mononuclear cells. CDR3 in amino acids: CASSSQSSYNSPLFF. Partial CDR3 DNA: TGTGCCAGCAGCTCCCAAAGCTCCTATAATTCACCG.